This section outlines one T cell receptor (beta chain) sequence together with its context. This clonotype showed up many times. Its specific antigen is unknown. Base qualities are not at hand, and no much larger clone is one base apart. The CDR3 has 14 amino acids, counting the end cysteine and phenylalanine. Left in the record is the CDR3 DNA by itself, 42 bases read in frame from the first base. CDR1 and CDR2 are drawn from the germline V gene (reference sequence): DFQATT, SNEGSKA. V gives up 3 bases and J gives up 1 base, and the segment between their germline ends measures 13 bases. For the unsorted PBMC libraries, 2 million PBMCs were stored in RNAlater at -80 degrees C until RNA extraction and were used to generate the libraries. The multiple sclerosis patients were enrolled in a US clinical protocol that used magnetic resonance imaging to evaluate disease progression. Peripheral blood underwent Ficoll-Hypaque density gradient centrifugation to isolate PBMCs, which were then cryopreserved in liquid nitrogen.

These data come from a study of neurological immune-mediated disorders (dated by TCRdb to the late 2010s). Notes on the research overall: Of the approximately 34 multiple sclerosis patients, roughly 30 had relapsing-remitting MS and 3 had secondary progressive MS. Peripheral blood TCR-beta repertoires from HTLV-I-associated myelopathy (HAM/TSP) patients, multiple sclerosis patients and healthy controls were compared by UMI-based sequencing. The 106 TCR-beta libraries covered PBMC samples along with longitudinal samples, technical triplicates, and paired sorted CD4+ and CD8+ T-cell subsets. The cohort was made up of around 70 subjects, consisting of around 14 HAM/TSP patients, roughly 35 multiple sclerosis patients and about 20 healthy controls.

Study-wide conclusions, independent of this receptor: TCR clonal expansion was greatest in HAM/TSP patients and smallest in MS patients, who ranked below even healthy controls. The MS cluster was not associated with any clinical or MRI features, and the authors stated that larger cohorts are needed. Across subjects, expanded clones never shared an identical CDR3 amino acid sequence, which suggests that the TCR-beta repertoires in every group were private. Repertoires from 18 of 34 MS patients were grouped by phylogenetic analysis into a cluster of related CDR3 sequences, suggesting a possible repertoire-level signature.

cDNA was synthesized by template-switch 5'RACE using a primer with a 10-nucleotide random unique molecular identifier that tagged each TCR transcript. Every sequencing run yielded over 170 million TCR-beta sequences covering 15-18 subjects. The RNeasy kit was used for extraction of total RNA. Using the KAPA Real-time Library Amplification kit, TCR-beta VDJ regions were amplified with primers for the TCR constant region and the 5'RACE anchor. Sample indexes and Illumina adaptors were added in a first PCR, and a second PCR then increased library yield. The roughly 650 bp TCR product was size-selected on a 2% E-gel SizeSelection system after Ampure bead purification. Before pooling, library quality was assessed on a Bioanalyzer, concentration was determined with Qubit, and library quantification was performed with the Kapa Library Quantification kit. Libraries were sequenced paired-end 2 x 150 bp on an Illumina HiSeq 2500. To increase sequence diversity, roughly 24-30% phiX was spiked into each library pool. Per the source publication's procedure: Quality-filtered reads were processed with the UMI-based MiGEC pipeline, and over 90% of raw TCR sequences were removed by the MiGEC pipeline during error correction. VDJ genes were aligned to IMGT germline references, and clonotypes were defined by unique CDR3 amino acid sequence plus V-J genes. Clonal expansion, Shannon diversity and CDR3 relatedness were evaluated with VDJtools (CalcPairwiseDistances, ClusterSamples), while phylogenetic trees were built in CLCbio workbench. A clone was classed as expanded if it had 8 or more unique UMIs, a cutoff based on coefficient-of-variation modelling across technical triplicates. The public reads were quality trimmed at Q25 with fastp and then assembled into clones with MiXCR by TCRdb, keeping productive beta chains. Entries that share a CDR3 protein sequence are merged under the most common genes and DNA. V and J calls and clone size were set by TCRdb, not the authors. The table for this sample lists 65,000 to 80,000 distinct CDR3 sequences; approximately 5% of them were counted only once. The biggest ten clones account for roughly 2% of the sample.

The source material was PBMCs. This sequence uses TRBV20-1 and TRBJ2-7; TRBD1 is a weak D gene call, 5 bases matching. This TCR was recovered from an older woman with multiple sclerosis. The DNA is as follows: TGCAGTGCTAGTAACATCAGGGATTCCTACGAGCAGTACTTC. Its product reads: CSASNIRDSYEQYF.